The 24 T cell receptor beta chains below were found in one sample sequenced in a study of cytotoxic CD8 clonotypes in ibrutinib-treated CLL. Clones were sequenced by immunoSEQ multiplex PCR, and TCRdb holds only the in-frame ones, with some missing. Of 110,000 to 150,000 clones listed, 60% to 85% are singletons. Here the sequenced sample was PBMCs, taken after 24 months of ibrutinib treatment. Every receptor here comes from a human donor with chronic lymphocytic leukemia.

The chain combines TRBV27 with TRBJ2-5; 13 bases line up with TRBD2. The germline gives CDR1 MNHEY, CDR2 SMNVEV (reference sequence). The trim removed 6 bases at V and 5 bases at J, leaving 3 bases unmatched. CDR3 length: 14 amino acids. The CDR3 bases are TGTGCCAGCAGACAACTAGCGGGGGGGGAGACCCAGTACTTC. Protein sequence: CASRQLAGGETQYF.

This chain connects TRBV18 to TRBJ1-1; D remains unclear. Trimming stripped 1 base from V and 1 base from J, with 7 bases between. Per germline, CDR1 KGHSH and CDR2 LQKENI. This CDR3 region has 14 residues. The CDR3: CASSPRAENTEAFF. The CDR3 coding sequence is TGTGCCAGCTCACCACGCGCAGAGAACACTGAAGCTTTCTTT.

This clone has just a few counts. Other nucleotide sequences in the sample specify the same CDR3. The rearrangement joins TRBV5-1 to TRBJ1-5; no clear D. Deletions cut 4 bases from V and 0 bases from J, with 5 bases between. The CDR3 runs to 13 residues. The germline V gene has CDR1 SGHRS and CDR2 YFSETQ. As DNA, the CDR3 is TGCGCCAGCAGCCCCGATAGCAATCAGCCCCAGCATTTT. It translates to CASSPDSNQPQHF.

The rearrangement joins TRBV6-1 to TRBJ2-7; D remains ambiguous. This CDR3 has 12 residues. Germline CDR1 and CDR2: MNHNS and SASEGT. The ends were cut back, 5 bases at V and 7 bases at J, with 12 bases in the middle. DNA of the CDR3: TGTGCCAGCAGTTCGATCCCGTGGGAGCAGTACTTC. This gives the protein CASSSIPWEQYF.

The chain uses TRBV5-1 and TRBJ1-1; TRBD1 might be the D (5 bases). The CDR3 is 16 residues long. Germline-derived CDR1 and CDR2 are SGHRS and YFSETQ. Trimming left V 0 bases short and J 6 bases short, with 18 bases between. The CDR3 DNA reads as TGCGCCAGCAGCTTGGCCGGGGCAGTCCCCCTCGCTGAAGCTTTCTTT. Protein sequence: CASSLAGAVPLAEAFF.

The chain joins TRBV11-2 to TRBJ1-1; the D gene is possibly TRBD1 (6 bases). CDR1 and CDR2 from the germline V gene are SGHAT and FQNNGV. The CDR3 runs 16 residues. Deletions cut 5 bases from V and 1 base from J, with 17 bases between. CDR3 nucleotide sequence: TGTGCCAGCAGCCAAATATGGGGGCGAGGGAACACTGAAGCTTTCTTT. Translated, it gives CASSQIWGRGNTEAFF.

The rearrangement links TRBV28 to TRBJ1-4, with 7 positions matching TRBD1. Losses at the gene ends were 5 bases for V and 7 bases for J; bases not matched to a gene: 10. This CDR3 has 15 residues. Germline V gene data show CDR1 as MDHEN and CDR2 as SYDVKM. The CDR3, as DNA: TGTGCCAGCAGTCAGCCAGACAGGGTTGGTGAAAAACTGTTTTTT. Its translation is CASSQPDRVGEKLFF. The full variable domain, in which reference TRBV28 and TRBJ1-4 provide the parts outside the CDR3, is DVKVTQSSRYLVKRTGEKVFLECVQDMDHENMFWYRQDPGLGLRLIYFSYDVKMKEKGDIPEGYSVSREKKERFSLILESASTNQTSMYLCASSQPDRVGEKLFFGSGTQLSVL.

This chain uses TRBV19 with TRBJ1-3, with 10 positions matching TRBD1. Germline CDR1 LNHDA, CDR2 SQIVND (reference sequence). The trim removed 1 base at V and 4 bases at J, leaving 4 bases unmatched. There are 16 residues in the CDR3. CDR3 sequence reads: CASSIGDRGAGNTIYF. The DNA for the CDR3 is TGTGCCAGTAGTATAGGGGACAGGGGCGCCGGAAACACCATATATTTT.

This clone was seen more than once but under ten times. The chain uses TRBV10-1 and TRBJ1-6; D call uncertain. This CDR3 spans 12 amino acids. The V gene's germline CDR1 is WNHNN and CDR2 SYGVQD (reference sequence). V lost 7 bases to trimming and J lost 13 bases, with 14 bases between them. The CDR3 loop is CASTEGGEPLHF. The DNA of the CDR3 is TGCGCCAGCACCGAGGGTGGGGAGCCCCTCCACTTT.

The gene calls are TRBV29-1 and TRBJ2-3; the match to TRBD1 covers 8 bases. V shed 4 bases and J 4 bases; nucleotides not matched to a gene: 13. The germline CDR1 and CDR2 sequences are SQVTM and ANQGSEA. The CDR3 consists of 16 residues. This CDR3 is CSVVYSQGDVADTQYF. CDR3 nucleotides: TGCAGCGTTGTTTATTCACAGGGGGATGTCGCAGATACGCAGTATTTT.

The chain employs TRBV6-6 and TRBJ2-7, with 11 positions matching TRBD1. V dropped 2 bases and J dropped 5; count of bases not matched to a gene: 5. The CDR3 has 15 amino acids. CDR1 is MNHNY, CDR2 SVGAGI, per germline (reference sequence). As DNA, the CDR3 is TGTGCCAGCAGTTACCCGGACAGGGGGCTCCACGAGCAGTACTTC. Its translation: CASSYPDRGLHEQYF.

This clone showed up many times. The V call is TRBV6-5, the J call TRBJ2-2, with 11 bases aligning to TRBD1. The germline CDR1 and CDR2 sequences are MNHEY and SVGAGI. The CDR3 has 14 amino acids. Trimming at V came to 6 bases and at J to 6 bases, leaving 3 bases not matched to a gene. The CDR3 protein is CASRGQGGPGELFF. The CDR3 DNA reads TGTGCCAGCAGGGGACAGGGGGGCCCCGGGGAGCTGTTTTTT.

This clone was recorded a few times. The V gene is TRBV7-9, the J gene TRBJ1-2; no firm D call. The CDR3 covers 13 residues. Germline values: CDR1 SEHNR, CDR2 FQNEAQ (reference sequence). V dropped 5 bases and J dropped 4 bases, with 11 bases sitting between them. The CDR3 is CASSPQGSYGYTF. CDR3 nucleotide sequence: TGTGCCAGCAGCCCCCAAGGGAGCTATGGCTACACCTTC.

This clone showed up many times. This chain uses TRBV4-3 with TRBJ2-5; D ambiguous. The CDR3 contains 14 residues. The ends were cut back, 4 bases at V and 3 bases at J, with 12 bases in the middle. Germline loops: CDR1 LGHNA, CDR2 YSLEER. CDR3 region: CASSRRLQEETQYF. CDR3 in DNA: TGCGCCAGCAGCCGGCGACTGCAAGAAGAGACCCAGTACTTC.

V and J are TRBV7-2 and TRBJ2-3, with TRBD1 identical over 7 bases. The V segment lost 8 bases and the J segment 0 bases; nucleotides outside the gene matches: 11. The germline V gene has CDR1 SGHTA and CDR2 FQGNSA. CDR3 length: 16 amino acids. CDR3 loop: CASQRGGTQSTDTQYF. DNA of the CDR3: TGTGCCAGCCAAAGAGGGGGCACCCAGAGCACAGATACGCAGTATTTT.

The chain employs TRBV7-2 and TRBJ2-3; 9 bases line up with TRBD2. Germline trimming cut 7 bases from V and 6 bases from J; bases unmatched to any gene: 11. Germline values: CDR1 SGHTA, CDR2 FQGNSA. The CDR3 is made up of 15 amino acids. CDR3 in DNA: TGTGCCAGCAACTGGGATAGCGGGAGCTCCGATACGCAGTATTTT. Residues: CASNWDSGSSDTQYF.

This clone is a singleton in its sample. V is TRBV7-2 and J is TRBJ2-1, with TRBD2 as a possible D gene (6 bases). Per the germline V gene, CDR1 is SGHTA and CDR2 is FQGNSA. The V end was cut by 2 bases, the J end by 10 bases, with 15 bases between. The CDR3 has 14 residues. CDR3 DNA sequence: TGTGCCAGCAGCTTAAGGTGGCTAGCGACAGAGCAGTTCTTC. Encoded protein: CASSLRWLATEQFF. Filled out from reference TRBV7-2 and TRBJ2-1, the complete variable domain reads GAGVSQSPSNKVTEKGKDVELRCDPISGHTALYWYRQSLGQGLEFLIYFQGNSAPDKSGLPSDRFSAERTGGSVSTLTIQRTQQEDSAVYLCASSLRWLATEQFFGPGTRLTVL.

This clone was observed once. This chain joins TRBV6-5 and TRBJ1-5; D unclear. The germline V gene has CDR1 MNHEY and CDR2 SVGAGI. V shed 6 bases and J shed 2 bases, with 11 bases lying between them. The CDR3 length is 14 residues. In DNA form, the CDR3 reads TGTGCCAGCAGCCGGGCCTGGGGCAATCAGCCCCAGCATTTT. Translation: CASSRAWGNQPQHF.

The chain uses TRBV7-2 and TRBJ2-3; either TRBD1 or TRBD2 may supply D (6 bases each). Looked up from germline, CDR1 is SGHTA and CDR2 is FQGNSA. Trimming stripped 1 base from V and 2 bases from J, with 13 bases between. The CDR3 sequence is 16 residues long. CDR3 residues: CASSLEGGTLTDTQYF. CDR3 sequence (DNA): TGTGCCAGCAGCTTAGAGGGGGGCACCCTCACAGATACGCAGTATTTT. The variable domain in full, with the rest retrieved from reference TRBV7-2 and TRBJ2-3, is GAGVSQSPSNKVTEKGKDVELRCDPISGHTALYWYRQSLGQGLEFLIYFQGNSAPDKSGLPSDRFSAERTGGSVSTLTIQRTQQEDSAVYLCASSLEGGTLTDTQYFGPGTRLTVL.

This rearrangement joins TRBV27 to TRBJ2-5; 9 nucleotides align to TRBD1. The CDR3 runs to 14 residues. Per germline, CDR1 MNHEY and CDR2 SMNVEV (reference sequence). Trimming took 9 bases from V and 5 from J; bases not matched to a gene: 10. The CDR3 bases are TGTGCCAGACCCACAGGGGGCGCTTGGGAGACCCAGTACTTC. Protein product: CARPTGGAWETQYF.

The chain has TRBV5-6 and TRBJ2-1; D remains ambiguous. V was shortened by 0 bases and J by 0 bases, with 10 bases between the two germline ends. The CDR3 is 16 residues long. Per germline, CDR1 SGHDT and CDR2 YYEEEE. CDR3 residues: CASSLEAQSSYNEQFF. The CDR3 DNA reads TGTGCCAGCAGCTTGGAGGCCCAGAGCTCCTACAATGAGCAGTTCTTC.

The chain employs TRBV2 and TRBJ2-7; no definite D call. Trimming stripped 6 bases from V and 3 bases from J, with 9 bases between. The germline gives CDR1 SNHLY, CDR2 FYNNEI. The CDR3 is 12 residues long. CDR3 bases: TGTGCCAGCAGCCCCGGGTACTACGAGCAGTACTTC. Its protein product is CASSPGYYEQYF.

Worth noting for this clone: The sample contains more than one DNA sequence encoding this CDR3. The CDR3 coding sequence is TGTGCCAGCAGCCCCCCCGGCACAGATACGCAGTATTTT. Translated, it gives CASSPPGTDTQYF. The chain is built from TRBV4-2 and TRBJ2-3; no definite D call. V was pared by 4 bases and J by 1 base, with 6 bases between. Germline loops: CDR1 LGHNA, CDR2 YNFKEQ. The CDR3 length is 13 residues.

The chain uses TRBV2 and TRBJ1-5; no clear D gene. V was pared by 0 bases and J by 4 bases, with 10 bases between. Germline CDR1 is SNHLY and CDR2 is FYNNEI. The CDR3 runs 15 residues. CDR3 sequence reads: CASSEASAVNQPQHF. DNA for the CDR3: TGTGCCAGCAGTGAAGCTTCGGCAGTTAATCAGCCCCAGCATTTT.